Below are 26 T cell receptor beta chains sequenced from a single sample in a study of cytomegalovirus exposure and HLA in healthy donors (TCRdb year 2017). To prepare the library, the immunoSEQ multiplex PCR assay was applied. A mixture of 60 forward primers for TCR Vbeta segments and 13 reverse primers for TCR Jbeta segments was used in the multiplex PCR. TCRdb carries this immuneACCESS record with in-frame sequences only. Its versions omit some clonotypes, under half of them owing to an unresolved V gene in the studies checked, with the rest unexplained. For this sample there are 150,000 to 200,000 clones; over 70% appear just once. The ten largest make up under 1.5% of the sample. Source material: PBMCs. These receptors came from a man in his fifties or sixties in good health and CMV-seropositive.

This clone was seen more than once but under ten times. The CDR3 coding sequence is TGTGCCAGCAGCGAAGGACAGGGGCCATATGGCTACACCTTC. The encoded protein is CASSEGQGPYGYTF. The chain has TRBV7-3 and TRBJ1-2; 9 nucleotides agree with TRBD1. The germline CDR1 and CDR2 sequences are SGHTA and FQGTGA. The ends lost 5 bases at V and 5 bases at J; junction bases unmatched: 6. This CDR3 spans 14 amino acids.

The chain has TRBV11-2 and TRBJ1-4; the match to TRBD1 covers 10 bases. The CDR3 loop spans 15 amino acids. In germline, CDR1 is SGHAT, CDR2 FQNNGV. With 7 bases clipped from V and 14 bases from J, the junction kept 16 bases outside the gene matches. The CDR3 DNA is TGTGCCAGCAACGGAGGACCGGGACAGGGGCTGCACCTGTTTTTT. It yields the protein CASNGGPGQGLHLFF.

This chain joins TRBV6-1 and TRBJ1-3; TRBD1 matches 7 bases. Unmatched junction bases numbered 6, after V lost 3 bases and J lost 7 bases. The CDR3 is 14 amino acids. Per germline, CDR1 MNHNS and CDR2 SASEGT. CDR3 nucleotides: TGTGCCAGCAGTGAGATAGGACAGGCGAACACCATATATTTT. Translated: CASSEIGQANTIYF.

V is TRBV19 and J is TRBJ1-1; D not certain. Germline V lookup: CDR1 LNHDA, CDR2 SQIVND (reference sequence). V lost 3 bases and J 0 bases, leaving 11 bases between the germline ends. The CDR3 has 15 residues. As DNA, the CDR3 is TGTGCCAGTAGTATCCTGGGCAGACTGAACACTGAAGCTTTCTTT. It translates to CASSILGRLNTEAFF.

The chain joins TRBV29-1 to TRBJ2-7; TRBD2 matches 13 bases. The CDR3 is 15 residues long. V shed 5 bases, J shed 2 bases, and the junction held 6 bases outside the gene matches. Germline V gene lookup returns CDR1 SQVTM and CDR2 ANQGSEA. The CDR3 DNA sequence: TGCAGCGTTATGGGAGGACTAGCGGGGGCCTACGAGCAGTACTTC. Encoded protein: CSVMGGLAGAYEQYF.

The rearrangement uses TRBV6-1 and TRBJ1-3; D is perhaps TRBD1 (5 bases). This CDR3 is 14 amino acids long. Germline CDR1 MNHNS, CDR2 SASEGT. V dropped 6 bases and J dropped 2 bases, with 11 bases sitting between them. In nucleotides, the CDR3 is TGTGCCAGCAGAAGAGACAGTCCTGGAAACACCATATATTTT. It encodes CASRRDSPGNTIYF.

The chain uses TRBV7-2 and TRBJ2-7; 8 bases match TRBD1. Germline V gene lookup returns CDR1 SGHTA and CDR2 FQGNSA. The CDR3 length is 16 residues. Trimming took 4 bases from V and 0 from J; bases not matched to a gene: 8. The CDR3 protein is CASSWAGGLSSYEQYF. CDR3 bases: TGTGCCAGCAGCTGGGCAGGGGGCCTCAGCTCCTACGAGCAGTACTTC.

The rearrangement uses TRBV7-9 and TRBJ1-5, with D perhaps matching TRBD1 (6 bases). Trimming removed 5 bases from V and 7 bases from J, with 12 bases in between. In germline, CDR1 is SEHNR, CDR2 FQNEAQ (reference sequence). This CDR3 comprises 13 residues. This chain's CDR3 is CASSRGGRQPQHF. The DNA for the CDR3 is TGTGCCAGCAGCCGGGGGGGCCGACAGCCCCAGCATTTT.

V gene TRBV7-3 combines with J gene TRBJ1-1, with TRBD1 identical over 9 bases. V shed 4 bases and J 5 bases; nucleotides not matched to a gene: 2. The germline V gene has CDR1 SGHTA and CDR2 FQGTGA. The CDR3 loop spans 13 amino acids. The CDR3 reads CASSSQGATEAFF. DNA for the CDR3: TGTGCCAGCAGCTCACAGGGGGCGACTGAAGCTTTCTTT.

V and J are TRBV9 and TRBJ2-7; possible D gene TRBD2, 6 bases. Germline V lookup: CDR1 SGDLS, CDR2 YYNGEE. Between the trimmed V and J ends, which lost 4 bases and 0 bases, there was a span of 17 bases. This CDR3 contains 16 residues. CDR3 region: CASSPTPASVSYEQYF. CDR3 in DNA: TGTGCCAGCAGCCCTACCCCTGCTAGCGTCTCCTACGAGCAGTACTTC.

J is TRBJ1-2 and V is TRBV6-5, with TRBD1 matching 10 bases. Germline CDR1 and CDR2: MNHEY and SVGAGI. This CDR3 contains 15 residues. V lost 6 bases to trimming and J lost 5 bases; unmatched junction nucleotides: 9. CDR3: CASSFDRGPGYGYTF. The CDR3 DNA is TGTGCCAGCAGCTTCGACAGGGGGCCGGGGTATGGCTACACCTTC.

The chain's CDR3 is CASSPGTGSDTQYF. The CDR3 bases are TGCGCCAGCAGCCCCGGGACAGGGTCAGATACGCAGTATTTT. The rearrangement joins TRBV4-1 to TRBJ2-3, with 9 bases fitting TRBD1. V was clipped by 4 bases and J by 4 bases; unmatched bases: 3. The CDR3 is 14 residues long. Germline assignment: CDR1 MGHRA and CDR2 YSYEKL.

The chain has TRBV9 and TRBJ2-2, with 8 bases identical to TRBD2. The CDR3 spans 15 residues. Germline V gives CDR1 SGDLS, CDR2 YYNGEE. Trimming at V came to 3 bases and at J to 1 base, leaving 2 bases not matched to a gene. CDR3 nucleotides: TGTGCCAGCAGCGGGCTAGCGGGGAACACCGGGGAGCTGTTTTTT. As protein: CASSGLAGNTGELFF.

The rearrangement links TRBV7-9 to TRBJ2-1, with TRBD2 matching 11 bases. CDR3 length: 14 residues. After removal of 7 bases from V and 8 bases from J, the junction contained 7 bases not matched to a gene. CDR1 and CDR2 (germline): SEHNR, FQNEAQ (reference sequence). In DNA, the CDR3 is TGTGCCAGCACCCTAGCGGGAGGCGGGGATGAGCAGTTCTTC. This codes for CASTLAGGGDEQFF.

The chain is built from TRBV7-2 and TRBJ1-5; 8 nucleotides match TRBD1. The CDR3 is 14 residues long. Germline-derived CDR1 and CDR2 are SGHTA and FQGNSA. With V trimmed by 5 bases and J by 3 bases, 3 bases remained unmatched. Written as DNA, the CDR3 is TGTGCCAGCAGCCCGGACAGGGACAATCAGCCCCAGCATTTT. It translates to CASSPDRDNQPQHF. Complete variable domain (other parts from reference TRBV7-2 and TRBJ1-5): GAGVSQSPSNKVTEKGKDVELRCDPISGHTALYWYRQSLGQGLEFLIYFQGNSAPDKSGLPSDRFSAERTGGSVSTLTIQRTQQEDSAVYLCASSPDRDNQPQHFGDGTRLSIL.

Regarding this clone: In the same sample, other DNA sequences code for this CDR3. The chain joins TRBV28 to TRBJ2-7; 10 bases line up with TRBD2. V lost 5 bases to trimming and J lost 2 bases; unmatched junction nucleotides: 6. The CDR3 has 15 amino acids. Germline assignment: CDR1 MDHEN and CDR2 SYDVKM. CDR3 region: CASSLTGLATYEQYF. In nucleotides, the CDR3 is TGTGCCAGCAGTCTGACGGGACTAGCGACCTACGAGCAGTACTTC. Combining the CDR3 with reference TRBV28 and TRBJ2-7 gives the whole variable domain DVKVTQSSRYLVKRTGEKVFLECVQDMDHENMFWYRQDPGLGLRLIYFSYDVKMKEKGDIPEGYSVSREKKERFSLILESASTNQTSMYLCASSLTGLATYEQYFGPGTRLTVT.

This CDR3 is CASSLADVSIQYF. The CDR3 coding sequence is TGCGCCAGCAGCTTGGCCGATGTCAGCATTCAGTACTTC. V and J are TRBV5-1 and TRBJ2-4; D is uncertain. Trimming removed 0 bases at V and 9 bases at J, with 10 bases between. The CDR3 is 13 residues long. Per the germline V gene, CDR1 is SGHRS and CDR2 is YFSETQ.

The table lists this clone with a count of one. The chain joins TRBV18 to TRBJ1-2, with TRBD1 as a possible D gene (5 bases). Germline V gene data show CDR1 as KGHSH and CDR2 as LQKENI. This CDR3 is built from 15 residues. The ends were cut back, 3 bases at V and 2 bases at J, with 13 bases in the middle. The chain's CDR3 is CASSPPRDPNYGYTF. The CDR3 DNA sequence: TGTGCCAGCTCACCTCCGCGGGACCCCAACTATGGCTACACCTTC.

V gene TRBV29-1 combines with J gene TRBJ1-2, with 10 bases matching TRBD1. The CDR3 sequence is 13 residues long. CDR1 and CDR2 (germline): SQVTM, ANQGSEA. After removal of 5 bases from V and 2 bases from J, the junction contained 2 bases not matched to a gene. This chain's CDR3 is CSVSTGGNYGYTF. The CDR3 DNA reads as TGCAGCGTTTCGACAGGGGGCAACTATGGCTACACCTTC.

This clone appeared once. The chain employs TRBV19 and TRBJ1-5, with TRBD1 identical over 8 bases. Germline-derived CDR1 and CDR2 are LNHDA and SQIVND (reference sequence). V shed 9 bases, J shed 2 bases, and the junction held 9 bases outside the gene matches. CDR3 size: 15 residues. CDR3 bases: TGTGCCAGCTATCCAACAGGGGGTGGCAATCAGCCCCAGCATTTT. It codes for CASYPTGGGNQPQHF.

Details on this clone: Different DNA sequences within this sample yield the same CDR3. This chain uses TRBV5-1 with TRBJ2-2, with 7 positions matching TRBD1. V shed 3 bases and J 5 bases; nucleotides not matched to a gene: 1. The CDR3 has 13 residues. From germline, CDR1 is SGHRS and CDR2 YFSETQ. The CDR3 nucleotides are TGCGCCAGCAGCTCACAGGGGACCGGGGAGCTGTTTTTT. It translates to CASSSQGTGELFF.

The chain joins TRBV6-6 to TRBJ1-1; D not resolved. Per the germline V gene, CDR1 is MNHNY and CDR2 is SVGAGI (reference sequence). The CDR3 has 13 amino acids. Trimming took 2 bases from V and 10 from J, leaving 14 bases between them. DNA for the CDR3: TGTGCCAGCAGTTACGAGGGCTATGGGAGAGCTTTCTTT. Translated: CASSYEGYGRAFF.

The gene calls are TRBV27 and TRBJ1-2; 10 bases agree with TRBD1. The J segment lost 6 bases and the V segment lost 4 bases, leaving 8 bases of the junction unmatched. The CDR3 contains 15 residues. Germline-derived CDR1 and CDR2 are MNHEY and SMNVEV (reference sequence). The CDR3 loop reads CASSSQTDRGHGYTF. The CDR3 DNA is TGTGCCAGCAGTTCCCAAACCGACAGGGGGCATGGCTACACCTTC.

This CDR3 reads CASKRTLFYEQYF. The CDR3 region has the DNA TGTGCCAGCAAGCGGACCTTGTTTTACGAGCAGTACTTC. The chain combines TRBV2 with TRBJ2-7; tentatively, D is TRBD2 (5 bases). Germline loops: CDR1 SNHLY, CDR2 FYNNEI. V lost 7 bases, J lost 4 bases, and 14 bases lay in between. The CDR3 loop spans 13 amino acids.

V and J are TRBV6-4 and TRBJ2-7; D gene uncertain. The germline V gene encodes CDR1 MRHNA and CDR2 SNTAGT. The CDR3 is 12 amino acids. V lost 2 bases, J lost 2 bases, and 4 bases lay in between. This CDR3 reads CASSDPTYEQYF. The CDR3 DNA follows: TGTGCCAGCAGTGACCCTACCTACGAGCAGTACTTC.

This clone was counted between two and nine times. The chain uses TRBV6-5 and TRBJ1-2; 8 bases are a match to TRBD1. V dropped 1 base and J dropped 8; count of bases not matched to a gene: 6. Germline CDR1 reads MNHEY; CDR2 reads SVGAGI. CDR3 length equals 14 residues. The CDR3 reads CASSYLDRVEGYTF. DNA for the CDR3: TGTGCCAGCAGTTACTTGGACAGGGTAGAAGGCTACACCTTC.